The sequence of this T cell receptor beta chain was determined in a study of long-term antiretroviral therapy in people with HIV. Broader study findings: Investigators report no available data on ART adherence, viral resistance or therapy changes. Specimens of blood were obtained during 2004 to 2017, possibly under older ART regimens.

Researchers report immunoSEQ v3.0 was run at survey level. The protocol was immunoSEQ multiplex PCR, while the TCRdb copy is restricted to in-frame clones and leaves out a portion. Counted here are approximately 20,000 clones, over 75% occurring once; the ten biggest clones make up 9% to 9.5%. V lost 6 bases to trimming and J lost 0 bases, with 12 bases between them. The CDR3 extends over 15 amino acids. Germline CDR1 is SGHTA and CDR2 is FQGTGA. With respect to this clone: The target antigen is unknown.

The chain is built from TRBV7-3 and TRBJ2-1; perhaps TRBD1 as D (5 bases). This specimen consisted of unsorted PBMCs, obtained 4.2 years after starting antiretroviral therapy. The source is a man aged 50-59 years with HIV. In nucleotides, the CDR3 is TGTGCCAGCAGTCCGACAGTGAGCTCCTACAATGAGCAGTTCTTC. Translation: CASSPTVSSYNEQFF.